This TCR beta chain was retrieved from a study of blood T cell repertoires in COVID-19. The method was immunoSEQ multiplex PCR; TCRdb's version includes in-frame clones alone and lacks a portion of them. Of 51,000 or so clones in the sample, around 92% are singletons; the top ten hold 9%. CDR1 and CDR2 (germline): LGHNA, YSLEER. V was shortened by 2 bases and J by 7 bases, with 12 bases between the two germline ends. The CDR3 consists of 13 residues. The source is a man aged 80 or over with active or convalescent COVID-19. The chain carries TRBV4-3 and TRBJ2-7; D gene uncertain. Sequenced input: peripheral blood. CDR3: CASSQFGAGEQYF. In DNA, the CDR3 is TGCGCCAGCAGCCAATTCGGAGCCGGGGAGCAGTACTTC.